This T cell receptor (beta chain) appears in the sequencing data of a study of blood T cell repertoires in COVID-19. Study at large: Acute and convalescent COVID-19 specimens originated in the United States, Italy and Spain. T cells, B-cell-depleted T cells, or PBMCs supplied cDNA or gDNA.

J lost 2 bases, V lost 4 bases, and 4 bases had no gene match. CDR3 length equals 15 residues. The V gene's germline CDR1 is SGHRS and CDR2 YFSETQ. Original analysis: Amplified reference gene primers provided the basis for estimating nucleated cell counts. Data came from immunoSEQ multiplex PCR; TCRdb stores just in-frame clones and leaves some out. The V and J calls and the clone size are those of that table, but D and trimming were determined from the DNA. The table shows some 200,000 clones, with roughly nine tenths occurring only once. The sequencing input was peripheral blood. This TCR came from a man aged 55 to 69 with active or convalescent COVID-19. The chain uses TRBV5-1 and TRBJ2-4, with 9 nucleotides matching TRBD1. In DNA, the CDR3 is TGCGCCAGCAGCAGGACAGGGGATACCAAAAACATTCAGTACTTC. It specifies CASSRTGDTKNIQYF.